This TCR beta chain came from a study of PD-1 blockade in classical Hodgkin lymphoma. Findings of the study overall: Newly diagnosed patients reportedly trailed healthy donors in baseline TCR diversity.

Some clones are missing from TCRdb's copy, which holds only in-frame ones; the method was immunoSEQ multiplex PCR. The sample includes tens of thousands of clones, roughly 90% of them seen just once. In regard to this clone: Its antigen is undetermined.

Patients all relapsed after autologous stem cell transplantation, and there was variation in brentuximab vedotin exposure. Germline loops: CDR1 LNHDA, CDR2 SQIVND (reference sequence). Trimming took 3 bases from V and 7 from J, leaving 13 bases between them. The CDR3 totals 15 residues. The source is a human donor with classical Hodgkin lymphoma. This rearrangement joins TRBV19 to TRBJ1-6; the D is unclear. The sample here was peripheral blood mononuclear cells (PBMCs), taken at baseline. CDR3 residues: CASSIDIESNSPLHF. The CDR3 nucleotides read TGTGCCAGTAGTATTGATATAGAATCAAATTCACCCCTCCACTTT.